The text below deals with one T cell receptor beta chain. No antigen is known for it. These data belong to a study of immune evolution from preneoplasia to lung adenocarcinoma. Study-wide results and limits: Top clone frequencies peaked in normal lung, apparently declining through invasive adenocarcinoma. Clonality was highest in normal lung, lower in later-stage lesions apparently.

TCRdb's table, derived via immunoSEQ multiplex PCR, lists solely in-frame clones and lacks some. This table has about 4,400 clones, 86% appearing once. CDR1 GTSNPN and CDR2 SVGIG come from the germline V gene (reference sequence). V was cut by 4 bases and J by 1 base, with 8 bases left in between. CDR3 size: 14 residues. The chain links TRBV30 to TRBJ2-6, with a weak D call TRBD2 (5 bases). Sequenced input: FFPE minimally invasive lung adenocarcinoma tissue. The receptor's source is a donor at least 70 years old with lung adenocarcinoma. The CDR3 DNA is TGTGCCTGGACGGAGGTTTCTGGGGCCAACGTCCTGACTTTC. Protein sequence: CAWTEVSGANVLTF.